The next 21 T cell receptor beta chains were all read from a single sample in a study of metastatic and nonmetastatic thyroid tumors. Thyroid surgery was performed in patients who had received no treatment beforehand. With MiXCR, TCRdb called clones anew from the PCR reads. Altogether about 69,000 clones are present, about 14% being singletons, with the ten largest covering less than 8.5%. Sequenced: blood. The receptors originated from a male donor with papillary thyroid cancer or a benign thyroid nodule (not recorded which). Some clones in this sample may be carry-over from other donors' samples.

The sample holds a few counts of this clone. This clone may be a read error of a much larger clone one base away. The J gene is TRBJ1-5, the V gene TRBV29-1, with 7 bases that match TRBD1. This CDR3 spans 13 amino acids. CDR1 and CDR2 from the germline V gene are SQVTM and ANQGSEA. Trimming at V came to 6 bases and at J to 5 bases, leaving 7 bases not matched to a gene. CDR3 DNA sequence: TGCAGCGTGACAGGGCCGTGGGATCAGCCCCAGCATTTT. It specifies CSVTGPWDQPQHF.

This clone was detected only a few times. The DNA of the CDR3 is TGTGCCATCAGGACAGGACAAGAGACCCAGTACTTC. Translating it yields CAIRTGQETQYF. This chain uses TRBV10-3 with TRBJ2-5; D perhaps matches TRBD1 (6 bases). V lost 6 bases and J lost 2, with 7 bases in between. Germline V gene lookup returns CDR1 ENHRY and CDR2 SYGVKD. This CDR3 is built from 12 residues.

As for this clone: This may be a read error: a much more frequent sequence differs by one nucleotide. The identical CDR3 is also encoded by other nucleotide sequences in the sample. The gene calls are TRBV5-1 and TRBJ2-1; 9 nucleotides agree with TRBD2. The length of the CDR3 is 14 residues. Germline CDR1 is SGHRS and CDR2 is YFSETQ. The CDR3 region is CASRRSGRYNEQFF. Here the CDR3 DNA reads TGCGCAAGCCGCCGGAGCGGGAGGTACAATGAGCAGTTCTTC. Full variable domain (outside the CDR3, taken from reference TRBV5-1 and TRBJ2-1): KAGVTQTPRYLIKTRGQQVTLSCSPISGHRSVSWYQQTPGQGLQFLFEYFSETQRNKGNFPGRFSGRQFSNSRSEMNVSTLELGDSALYLCASRRSGRYNEQFFGPGTRLTVL.

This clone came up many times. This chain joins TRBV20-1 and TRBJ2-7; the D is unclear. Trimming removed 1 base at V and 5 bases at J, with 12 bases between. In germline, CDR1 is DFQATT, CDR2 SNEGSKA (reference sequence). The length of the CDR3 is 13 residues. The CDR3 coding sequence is TGCAGTGCTAGAGGATGGGAAGTTAACGAGCAGTACTTC. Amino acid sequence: CSARGWEVNEQYF.

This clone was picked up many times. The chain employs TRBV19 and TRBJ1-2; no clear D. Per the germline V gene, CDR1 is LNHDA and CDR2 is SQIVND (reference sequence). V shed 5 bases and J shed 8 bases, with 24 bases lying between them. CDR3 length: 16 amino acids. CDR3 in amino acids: CASSGLMTYPAGGYTF. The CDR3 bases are TGTGCCAGTAGTGGTTTGATGACCTATCCCGCGGGAGGCTACACCTTC.

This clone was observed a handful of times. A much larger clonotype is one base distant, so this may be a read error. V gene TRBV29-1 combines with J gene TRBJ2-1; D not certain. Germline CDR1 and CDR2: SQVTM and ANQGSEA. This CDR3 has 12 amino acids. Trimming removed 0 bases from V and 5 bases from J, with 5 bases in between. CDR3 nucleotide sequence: TGCAGCGTTGAAGAGGCAAACAATGAGCAGTTCTTC. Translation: CSVEEANNEQFF.

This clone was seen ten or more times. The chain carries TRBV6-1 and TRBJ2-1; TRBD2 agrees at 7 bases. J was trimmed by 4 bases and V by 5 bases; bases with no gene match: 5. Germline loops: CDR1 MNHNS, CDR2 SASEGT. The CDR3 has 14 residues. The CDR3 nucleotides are TGTGCCAGCAGTCTCACTAGCGAATACAATGAGCAGTTCTTC. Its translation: CASSLTSEYNEQFF.

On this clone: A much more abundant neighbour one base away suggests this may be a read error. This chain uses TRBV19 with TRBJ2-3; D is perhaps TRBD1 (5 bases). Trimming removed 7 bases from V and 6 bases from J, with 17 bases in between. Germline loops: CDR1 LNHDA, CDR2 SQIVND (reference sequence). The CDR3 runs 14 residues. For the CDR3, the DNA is TGTGCCAGTATCCCTCGGCAGGGTGGGGATACGCAGTATTTT. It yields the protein CASIPRQGGDTQYF.

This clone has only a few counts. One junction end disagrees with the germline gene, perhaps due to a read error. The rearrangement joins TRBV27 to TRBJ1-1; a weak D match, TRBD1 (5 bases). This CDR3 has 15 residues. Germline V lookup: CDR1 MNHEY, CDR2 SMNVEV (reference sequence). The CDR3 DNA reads TGTGCCAGCAGTTTTGGTGGGGGGTGGGTCACTCAAGCTTTCTTT. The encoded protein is CASSFGGGWVTQAFF.

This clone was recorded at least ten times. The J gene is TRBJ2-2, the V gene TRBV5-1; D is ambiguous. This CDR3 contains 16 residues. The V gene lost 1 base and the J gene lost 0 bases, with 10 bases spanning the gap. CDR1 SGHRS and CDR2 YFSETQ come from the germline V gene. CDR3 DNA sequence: TGCGCCAGCAGCTTGACTTCTGGGGCGAACACCGGGGAGCTGTTTTTT. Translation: CASSLTSGANTGELFF.

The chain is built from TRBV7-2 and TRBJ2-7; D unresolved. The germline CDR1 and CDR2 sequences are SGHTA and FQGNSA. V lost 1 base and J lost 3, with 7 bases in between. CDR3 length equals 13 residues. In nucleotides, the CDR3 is TGTGCCAGCAGCTTAGGTGTGTGCTACGAGCAGTACTTC. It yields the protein CASSLGVCYEQYF.

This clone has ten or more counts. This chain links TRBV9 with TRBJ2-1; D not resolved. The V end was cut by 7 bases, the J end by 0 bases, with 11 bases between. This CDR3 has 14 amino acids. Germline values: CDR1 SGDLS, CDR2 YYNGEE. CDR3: CASGLQGSYNEQFF. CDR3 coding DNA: TGTGCCAGCGGGCTCCAAGGCTCCTACAATGAGCAGTTCTTC.

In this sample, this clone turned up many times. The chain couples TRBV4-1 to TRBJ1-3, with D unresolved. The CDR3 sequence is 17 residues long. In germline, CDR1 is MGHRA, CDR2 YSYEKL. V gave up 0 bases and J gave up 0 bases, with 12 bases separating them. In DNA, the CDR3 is TGCGCCAGCAGCCAAGAAAGTCTCCTTAGCTCTGGAAACACCATATATTTT. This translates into CASSQESLLSSGNTIYF.

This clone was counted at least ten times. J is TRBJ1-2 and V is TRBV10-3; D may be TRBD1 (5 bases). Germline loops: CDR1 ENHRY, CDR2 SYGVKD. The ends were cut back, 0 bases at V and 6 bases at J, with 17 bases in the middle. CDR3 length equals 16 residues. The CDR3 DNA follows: TGTGCCATCAGTGAGTCGAGACGCGCCGGGGGGGATGGCTACACCTTC. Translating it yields CAISESRRAGGDGYTF.

The CDR3 loop reads CASKKSRDSYEQYF. In DNA form, the CDR3 reads TGTGCCAGCAAGAAGTCTAGAGACTCCTACGAGCAGTACTTC. The chain uses TRBV27 and TRBJ2-7; D gene ambiguous. Trimming removed 7 bases at V and 0 bases at J, with 13 bases between. Germline values: CDR1 MNHEY, CDR2 SMNVEV (reference sequence). This CDR3 is 14 amino acids long.

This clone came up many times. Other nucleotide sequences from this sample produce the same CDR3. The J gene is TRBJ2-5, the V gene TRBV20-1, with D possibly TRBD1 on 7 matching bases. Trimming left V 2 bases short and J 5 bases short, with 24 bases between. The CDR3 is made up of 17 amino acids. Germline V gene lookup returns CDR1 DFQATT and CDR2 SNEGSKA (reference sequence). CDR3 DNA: TGCAGTGCTAGACCCCCCCCCGGACAGGCGGAGGGGGAGACCCAGTACTTC. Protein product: CSARPPPGQAEGETQYF.

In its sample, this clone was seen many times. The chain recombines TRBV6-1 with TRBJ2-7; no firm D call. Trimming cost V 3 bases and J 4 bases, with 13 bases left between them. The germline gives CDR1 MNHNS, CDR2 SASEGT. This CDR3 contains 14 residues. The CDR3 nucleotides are TGTGCCAGCAGTGAGTCGATTCCGGCGTACGAGCAGTACGTC. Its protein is CASSESIPAYEQYV.

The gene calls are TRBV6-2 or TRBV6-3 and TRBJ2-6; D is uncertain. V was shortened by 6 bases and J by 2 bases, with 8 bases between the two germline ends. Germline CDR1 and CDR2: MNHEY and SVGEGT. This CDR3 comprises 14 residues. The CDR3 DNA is TGTGCCAGCAGCAACGGGCCTGGGGCCAACGTCCTGACTTTC. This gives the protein CASSNGPGANVLTF.

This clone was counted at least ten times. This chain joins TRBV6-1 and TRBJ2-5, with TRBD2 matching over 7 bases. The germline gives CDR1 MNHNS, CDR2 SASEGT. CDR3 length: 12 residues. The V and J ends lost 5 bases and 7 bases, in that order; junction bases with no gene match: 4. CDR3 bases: TGTGCCAGCAGTTTGGGGGGGGTGACCCAGTACTTC. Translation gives CASSLGGVTQYF.

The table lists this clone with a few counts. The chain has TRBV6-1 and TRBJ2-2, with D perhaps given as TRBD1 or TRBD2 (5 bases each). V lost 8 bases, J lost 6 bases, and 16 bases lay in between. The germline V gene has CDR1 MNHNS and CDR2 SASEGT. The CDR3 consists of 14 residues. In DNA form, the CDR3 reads TGTGCCAGCGGGAAAACGGGACCTCCCGGGGAGCTGTTTTTT. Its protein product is CASGKTGPPGELFF.

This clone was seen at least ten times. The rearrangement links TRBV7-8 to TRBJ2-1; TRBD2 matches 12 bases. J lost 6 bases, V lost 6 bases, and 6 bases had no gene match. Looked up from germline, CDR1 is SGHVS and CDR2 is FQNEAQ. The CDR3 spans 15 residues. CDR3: CASRPTSGSFNEQFF. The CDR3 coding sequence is TGTGCCAGCAGACCGACTAGCGGGAGTTTCAATGAGCAGTTCTTC. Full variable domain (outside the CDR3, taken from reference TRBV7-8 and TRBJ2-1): GAGVSQSPRYKVAKRGQDVALRCDPISGHVSLFWYQQALGQGPEFLTYFQNEAQLDKSGLPSDRFFAERPEGSVSTLKIQRTQQEDSAVYLCASRPTSGSFNEQFFGPGTRLTVL.